This paragraph covers one T cell receptor (beta chain) sequence. Its target is unknown. This specimen comes from a study of human T cells and chemical hapten exposure. Study-wide results and limits: After DPC sensitization, TCRs above 1 in 1000 frequency showed no change.

V shed 0 bases, J shed 4 bases, and the junction held 7 bases outside the gene matches. The CDR3 loop spans 17 amino acids. From germline, CDR1 is LNHNV and CDR2 YYDKDF (reference sequence). From the RACE reads, TCRdb called clonotypes with MiXCR, one entry per CDR3 protein. Of over 300,000 distinct CDR3 sequences in the sample, 4.5% to 5.5% were seen once. Sample time point: pre-sensitization, week 0. Treatment described: therapeutic diphenylcyclopropenone sensitization with weekly scalp DPC. The receptor was isolated from a woman aged 45-65 years with alopecia areata. Some clones in this sample may be carry-over from other donors' samples. The sample was whole blood, taken in connection with sensitization to the hapten diphenylcyclopropenone (DPC). The V and J genes are TRBV15 and TRBJ2-1; TRBD2 matches at 9 bases. The CDR3 here is CATSRDRSGRLYNEQFF. The CDR3 DNA is TGTGCCACCAGCAGAGATCGTAGCGGGAGACTATACAATGAGCAGTTCTTC.